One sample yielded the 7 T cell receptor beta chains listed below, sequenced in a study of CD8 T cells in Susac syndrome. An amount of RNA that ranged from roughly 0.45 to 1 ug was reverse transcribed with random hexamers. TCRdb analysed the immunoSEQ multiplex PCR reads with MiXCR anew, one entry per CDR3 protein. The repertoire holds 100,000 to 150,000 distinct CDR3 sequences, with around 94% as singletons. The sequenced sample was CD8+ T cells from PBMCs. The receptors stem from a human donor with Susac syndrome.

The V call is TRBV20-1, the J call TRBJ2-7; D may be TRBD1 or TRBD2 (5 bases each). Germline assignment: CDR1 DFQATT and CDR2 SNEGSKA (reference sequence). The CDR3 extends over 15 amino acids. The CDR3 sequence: CRVSEMGTRTEEQYF. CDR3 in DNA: TGCAGGGTTTCCGAGATGGGGACGCGGACCGAGGAGCAGTACTTC.

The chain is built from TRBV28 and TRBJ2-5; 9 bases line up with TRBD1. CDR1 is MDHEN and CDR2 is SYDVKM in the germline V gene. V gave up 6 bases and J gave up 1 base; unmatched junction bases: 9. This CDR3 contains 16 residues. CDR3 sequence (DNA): TGTGCCAGCAGCCAAGGGGACAGGGCCTTCCAAGAGACCCAGTACTTC. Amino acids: CASSQGDRAFQETQYF. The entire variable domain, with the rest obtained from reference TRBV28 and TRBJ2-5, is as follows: DVKVTQSSRYLVKRTGEKVFLECVQDMDHENMFWYRQDPGLGLRLIYFSYDVKMKEKGDIPEGYSVSREKKERFSLILESASTNQTSMYLCASSQGDRAFQETQYFGPGTRLLVL.

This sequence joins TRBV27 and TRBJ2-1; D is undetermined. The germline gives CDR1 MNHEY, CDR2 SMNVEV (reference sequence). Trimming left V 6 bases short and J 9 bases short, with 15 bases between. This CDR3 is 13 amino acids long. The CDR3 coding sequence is TGTGCCAGCAGCCCTACCCCGGTGACTGAGCAGTTCTTC. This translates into CASSPTPVTEQFF.

The CDR3: CASGLVLGDRGYEQYF. The CDR3 coding sequence is TGTGCTAGTGGTTTGGTACTAGGGGACAGGGGCTACGAGCAGTACTTC. The chain carries TRBV12-5 and TRBJ2-7; 10 positions agree with TRBD1. The CDR3 is 16 residues long. From germline, CDR1 is LGHNT and CDR2 FRNRAP. After removal of 0 bases from V and 3 bases from J, the junction contained 5 bases not matched to a gene.

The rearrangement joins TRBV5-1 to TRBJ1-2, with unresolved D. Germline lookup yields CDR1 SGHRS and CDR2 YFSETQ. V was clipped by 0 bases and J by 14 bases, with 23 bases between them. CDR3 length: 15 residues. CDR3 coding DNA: TGCGCCAGCAGCTTGGACGACGGGCCCTCACGTGGGAAGACCTTC. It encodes CASSLDDGPSRGKTF.

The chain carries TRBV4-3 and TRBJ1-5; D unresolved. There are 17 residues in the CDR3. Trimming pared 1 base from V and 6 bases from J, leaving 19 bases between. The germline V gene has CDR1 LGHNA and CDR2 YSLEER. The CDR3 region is CASSQGTGVGDLQPQHF. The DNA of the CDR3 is TGCGCCAGCAGCCAAGGGACCGGGGTCGGGGATCTTCAGCCCCAGCATTTT.

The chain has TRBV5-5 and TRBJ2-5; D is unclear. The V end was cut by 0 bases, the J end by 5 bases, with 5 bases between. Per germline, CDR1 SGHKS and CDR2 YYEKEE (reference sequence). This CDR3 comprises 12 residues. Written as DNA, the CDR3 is TGTGCCAGCAGCTTGGACGGGGAGACCCAGTACTTC. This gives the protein CASSLDGETQYF.